This T cell receptor (beta chain) was obtained from a study of blood T cell repertoires in COVID-19. Turning to the study itself: Sample material is recorded as cDNA or gDNA derived from T cells, B-cell-depleted T cells, or PBMCs.

Followed over time, Seattle patients had been enrolled while infection was active. The germline gives CDR1 SGHTA, CDR2 FQGNSA. Unmatched junction bases numbered 6, after V lost 4 bases and J lost 4 bases. This CDR3 region has 16 residues. Original data processing: Nucleated cell number was recorded as an estimate derived from reference gene primer amplification. The repertoire was sequenced with immunoSEQ multiplex PCR; TCRdb's copy has only in-frame clones and lacks some. The D gene and trimming were derived from the DNA, and the V and J assignments and clone size from that table. The data show 330,000 or so clones, 87% seen once.

The TCR sequence derives from a man younger than 40 with COVID-19, enrolled during active disease. This sequence joins TRBV7-2 and TRBJ1-3; the match to TRBD1 covers 11 bases. Sequencing was carried out using peripheral blood. The CDR3 spells CASSSRTGGAGNTIYF. In nucleotides, the CDR3 is TGTGCCAGCAGCTCGCGGACAGGGGGCGCGGGAAACACCATATATTTT.